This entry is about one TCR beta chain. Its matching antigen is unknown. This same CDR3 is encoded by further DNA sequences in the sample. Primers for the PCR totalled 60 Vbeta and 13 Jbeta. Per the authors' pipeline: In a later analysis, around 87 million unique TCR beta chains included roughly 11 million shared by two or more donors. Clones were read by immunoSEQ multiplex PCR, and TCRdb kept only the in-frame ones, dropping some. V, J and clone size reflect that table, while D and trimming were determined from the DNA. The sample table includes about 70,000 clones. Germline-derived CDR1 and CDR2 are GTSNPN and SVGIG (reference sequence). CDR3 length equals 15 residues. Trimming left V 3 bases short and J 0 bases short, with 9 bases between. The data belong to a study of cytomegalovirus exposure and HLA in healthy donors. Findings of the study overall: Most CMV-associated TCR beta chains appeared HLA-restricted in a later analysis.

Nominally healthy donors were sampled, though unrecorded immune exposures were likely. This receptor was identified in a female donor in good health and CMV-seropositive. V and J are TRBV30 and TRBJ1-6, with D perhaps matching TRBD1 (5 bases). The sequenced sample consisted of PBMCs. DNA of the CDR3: TGTGCCTGGAGCCTGGGGGGCTCCTATAATTCACCCCTCCACTTT. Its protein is CAWSLGGSYNSPLHF.